The clone carrying this T cell receptor (beta chain) was seen more than once but under ten times. Its target is unknown. This CDR3 comprises 15 residues. The V gene end was trimmed by 6 bases and the J gene end by 1 base; junction bases not matched to a gene: 6. Germline CDR1 reads MNHEY; CDR2 reads SMNVEV (reference sequence). This sample is part of a study of CD8 T cells in ankylosing spondylitis. Study-wide results and caveats: There was a TCR beta motif, made of eight highly homologous variants, that appeared characteristic of ankylosing spondylitis blood. Some motif variants had been reported before (in reactive arthritis synovial fluid and blood).

By quantitative 5'-RACE with molecular barcodes, the TCR beta libraries were made. TCRdb reprocessed the 5' RACE reads via MiXCR and lists one record per CDR3 protein. The table records hundreds of thousands of distinct CDR3 sequences, around 20% of them present only once. V usage is TRBV27 and J usage is TRBJ2-7; the match to TRBD2 covers 10 bases. Sequenced sample: blood, either unsorted or a sorted T cell fraction (not recorded which). The clonotype was recovered from a female donor with ankylosing spondylitis or in good health (not recorded which). DNA for the CDR3: TGTGCCAGCAGAAGGGCTAGCGGGGGATCCTACGAGCAGTACTTC. It yields the protein CASRRASGGSYEQYF.